The 8 T cell receptor beta chains listed next were all sequenced from one sample in a study of shared T cell receptors in the human thymus. TCRdb's table, derived via immunoSEQ multiplex PCR, lists solely in-frame clones and lacks some. Counted here are hundreds of thousands of clones, around 89% occurring once; the ten biggest clones make up 0.0095% to 0.012%. These data also featured in a second study, about human thymus T cells.

Specimen: thymocytes. The receptors here all came from a boy less than two years old with a congenital heart defect.

This clone was counted a single time. This chain connects TRBV7-9 to TRBJ2-7; D may be TRBD2 (5 bases). Germline loops: CDR1 SEHNR, CDR2 FQNEAQ (reference sequence). The V end lost 6 bases, the J end lost 4 bases, and 25 bases lay between the germline ends. The CDR3 length is 17 residues. CDR3 sequence reads: CASRSPPGIGGIYEQYF. The CDR3 DNA follows: TGTGCCAGCAGATCCCCCCCGGGAATCGGAGGAATTTACGAGCAGTACTTC.

This clone was counted once. The V call is TRBV29-1, the J call TRBJ2-7; 9 bases map to TRBD1. Per the germline V gene, CDR1 is SQVTM and CDR2 is ANQGSEA. J was trimmed by 3 bases and V by 8 bases; bases with no gene match: 2. CDR3 length equals 11 residues. CDR3 loop: CSSGQGYEQYF. DNA for the CDR3: TGCAGCTCGGGACAGGGCTACGAGCAGTACTTC.

The chain combines TRBV4-3 with TRBJ2-4; a possible D gene is TRBD1 (6 bases). This CDR3 is 18 amino acids long. V shed 0 bases and J shed 2 bases, with 17 bases lying between them. Germline V gives CDR1 LGHNA, CDR2 YSLEER. CDR3 amino acids: CASSQDRQAPLPKNIQYF. CDR3 sequence (DNA): TGCGCCAGCAGCCAAGATAGACAGGCCCCCTTACCCAAAAACATTCAGTACTTC.

The chain uses TRBV18 and TRBJ2-3, with 8 bases identical to TRBD2. This CDR3 comprises 17 residues. J lost 4 bases, V lost 2 bases, and 11 bases had no gene match. The germline CDR1 and CDR2 sequences are KGHSH and LQKENI. DNA for the CDR3: TGTGCCAGCTCACCAGGCCCTCGGACTAGCAGACCAGATACGCAGTATTTT. Its protein is CASSPGPRTSRPDTQYF.

The chain couples TRBV5-4 to TRBJ1-1; 7 bases agree with TRBD1. The CDR3 has 15 residues. From germline, CDR1 is SGHNT and CDR2 YYREEE (reference sequence). Unmatched junction bases numbered 3, after V lost 0 bases and J lost 1 base. The CDR3 DNA is TGTGCCAGCAGCTTGGGGGCAGGGGGGAACACTGAAGCTTTCTTT. Encoded protein: CASSLGAGGNTEAFF.

The chain has TRBV27 and TRBJ1-2; TRBD1 aligns across 8 bases. CDR1 and CDR2 (germline): MNHEY, SMNVEV (reference sequence). After removal of 11 bases from V and 8 bases from J, the junction contained 19 bases not matched to a gene. CDR3 length equals 15 residues. The CDR3 bases are TGTGCCGCAGGGTCGCCTCAGACAGGGGCACACGGCTACACCTTC. Translated: CAAGSPQTGAHGYTF.

The J gene is TRBJ2-1, the V gene TRBV14; TRBD2 agrees at 9 bases. CDR1 is SGHDN and CDR2 is FVKESK in the germline V gene. Trimming cost V 4 bases and J 7 bases; bases outside gene matches: 8. The CDR3 is 15 amino acids. CDR3 sequence: CASSPIRTSENEQFF. The CDR3 coding sequence is TGTGCCAGCAGCCCCATCCGGACTAGCGAAAATGAGCAGTTCTTC.

The chain employs TRBV11-3 and TRBJ2-1, with 10 bases identical to TRBD1. The CDR3 consists of 16 residues. With 1 base clipped from V and 9 bases from J, the junction kept 9 bases outside the gene matches. The germline gives CDR1 SGHNT, CDR2 YENEEA. CDR3 DNA: TGTGCCAGCAGCTTAGGCGGGACAGGGGTAAGGATTGAGCAGTTCTTC. Amino acid sequence: CASSLGGTGVRIEQFF.